The rows below give T cell receptor beta chains drawn from one sample of a study of cytomegalovirus exposure and HLA in healthy donors. The table came from immunoSEQ multiplex PCR; TCRdb's copy has only in-frame clones and leaves some out. Altogether about 180,000 clones are present, 75% to 85% being singletons, with the ten largest covering around 1.5%. Sequencing input: PBMCs. The source is a man between 18 and 35 years old in good health and CMV-seronegative. The CDR3 runs from the conserved cysteine through the conserved F or W. A D gene is named only where the DNA matches it firmly. Where a row states a size, it is once, few, many or the class of an expanded clone; other rows omit it.

clone_size	v_call	d_call	j_call	cdr3_aa	cdr3_nt
NA	TRBV27	TRBD1	TRBJ1-4	CASSLHRGQGYEKLFF	TGTGCCAGCAGTCTTCACCGGGGACAGGGCTATGAAAAACTGTTTTTT
NA	TRBV6-4	TRBD1	TRBJ1-2	CASSPQGALGYGYTF	TGTGCCAGCAGTCCCCAGGGGGCCCTAGGCTATGGCTACACCTTC
NA	TRBV6-1	TRBD2	TRBJ2-3	CASSDRGGADTQYF	TGTGCCAGCAGTGATCGGGGGGGCGCAGATACGCAGTATTTT
NA	TRBV6-1	NA	TRBJ1-5	CASSEVNRDSLGDF	TGTGCCAGCAGTGAAGTCAATAGGGACTCCCTTGGGGATTTT
NA	TRBV11-1	TRBD2	TRBJ2-5	CASSRTSGGKQETQYF	TGTGCCAGCAGCCGGACTAGCGGGGGGAAACAAGAGACCCAGTACTTC
few	TRBV4-1	TRBD1	TRBJ2-3	CASSQEGTGSDTQYF	TGCGCCAGCAGCCAAGAAGGGACAGGGTCAGATACGCAGTATTTT
NA	TRBV27	NA	TRBJ2-3	CASSSTGSYTDTQYF	TGTGCCAGCAGCTCGACAGGATCGTACACAGATACGCAGTATTTT
NA	TRBV2	TRBD1	TRBJ1-1	CASQGTGGVSGSEAFF	TGTGCCAGCCAAGGGACAGGCGGAGTATCAGGGTCTGAAGCTTTCTTT
NA	TRBV6-4	NA	TRBJ1-1	CASSDWKYTEGLNTEAFF	TGTGCCAGCAGTGACTGGAAGTACACAGAGGGCCTGAACACTGAAGCTTTCTTT
NA	TRBV7-9	TRBD1	TRBJ2-7	CASSPGTGGFDEQYF	TGTGCCAGCAGCCCCGGGACAGGGGGCTTCGACGAGCAGTACTTC
once	TRBV5-6	NA	TRBJ2-6	CASSGAVRSGANVLTF	TGTGCCAGCAGCGGGGCTGTCCGCTCTGGGGCCAACGTCCTGACTTTC
NA	TRBV7-8	NA	TRBJ2-1	CAGGGPGPAYNEQFF	TGTGCCGGAGGGGGCCCCGGACCCGCCTACAATGAGCAGTTCTTC
NA	TRBV27	TRBD2	TRBJ2-3	CASSLGGGVVDTQYF	TGTGCCAGCAGTTTAGGGGGGGGTGTGGTAGATACGCAGTATTTT
NA	TRBV7-9	NA	TRBJ1-1	CASSSYTGRGEAFF	TGTGCCAGCAGCTCATATACCGGACGAGGGGAAGCTTTCTTT
NA	TRBV27	TRBD2	TRBJ2-7	CASSPPWLAGGPVHEQYF	TGTGCCAGCAGCCCGCCCTGGCTAGCGGGAGGGCCAGTCCACGAGCAGTACTTC
few	TRBV6-5	TRBD1	TRBJ2-7	CASTRTGRHEQYF	TGTGCCAGCACCAGGACAGGGAGGCACGAGCAGTACTTC
NA	TRBV4-1	TRBD1	TRBJ2-5	CASSQGDRETETQYF	TGCGCCAGCAGCCAAGGAGACAGGGAGACGGAGACCCAGTACTTC
few	TRBV7-9	TRBD1	TRBJ1-2	CASSLTGSYGYTF	TGTGCCAGCAGCTTGACAGGGTCTTATGGCTACACCTTC
NA	TRBV6-9	NA	TRBJ1-6	CASTSPPVSPLHF	TGTGCCAGCACTTCCCCGCCGGTTTCACCCCTCCACTTT
NA	TRBV6-1	NA	TRBJ2-3	CASSEWGLEGTF	TGTGCCAGCAGTGAATGGGGTCTGGAGGGGACTTTT
NA	TRBV25-1	TRBD1	TRBJ1-5	CASSESGQGNQPQHF	TGTGCCAGCAGTGAATCGGGACAGGGGAATCAGCCCCAGCATTTT
NA	TRBV27	TRBD1	TRBJ2-3	CASSTRETGAADTQYF	TGTGCCAGCAGTACGAGGGAGACAGGGGCGGCAGATACGCAGTATTTT
NA	TRBV7-6	TRBD1	TRBJ2-7	CASSLGTGLSYEQYF	TGTGCCAGCAGCTTAGGGACAGGACTTTCCTACGAGCAGTACTTC
NA	TRBV25-1	TRBD1	TRBJ2-7	CASSDSLRTGYEQYF	TGTGCCAGCAGTGATTCCCTCCGGACAGGCTACGAGCAGTACTTC
NA	TRBV25-1	NA	TRBJ1-1	CASTPGRDTEAFF	TGTGCCAGCACCCCAGGGAGGGACACTGAAGCTTTCTTT
NA	TRBV6-5	TRBD2	TRBJ2-7	CASSYREGTYEQYF	TGTGCCAGCAGTTACCGGGAGGGAACCTACGAGCAGTACTTC
NA	TRBV2	NA	TRBJ2-7	CASSDPYEQYF	TGTGCCAGCAGTGACCCTTACGAGCAGTACTTC
NA	TRBV10-2	TRBD1	TRBJ2-2	CASSMPGQGNTGELFF	TGCGCCAGCAGCATGCCGGGACAGGGAAACACCGGGGAGCTGTTTTTT
NA	TRBV7-9	NA	TRBJ1-2	CASSPRPANYGYTF	TGTGCCAGCAGCCCACGCCCGGCTAACTATGGCTACACCTTC
NA	TRBV30	TRBD1	TRBJ1-1	CAWSRPGTGLEAFF	TGTGCCTGGAGCAGGCCCGGGACAGGGCTTGAAGCTTTCTTT
NA	TRBV5-1	TRBD2	TRBJ2-1	CASSWTSGSGNEQFF	TGCGCCAGCAGCTGGACTAGCGGGAGTGGCAATGAGCAGTTCTTC
NA	TRBV25-1	TRBD2	TRBJ2-4	CASSVSREVAKNIQYF	TGTGCCAGCAGTGTCTCTCGGGAGGTTGCCAAAAACATTCAGTACTTC
NA	TRBV27	NA	TRBJ2-7	CASRASVGGEQYF	TGTGCCAGCCGGGCTTCTGTAGGAGGCGAGCAGTACTTC
NA	TRBV5-1	TRBD2	TRBJ2-7	CASSLASGSGYEQYF	TGCGCCAGCAGCCTGGCTAGCGGGAGCGGGTACGAGCAGTACTTC
NA	TRBV30	TRBD1	TRBJ1-4	CAWSVPVAGGRTNEKLFF	TGTGCCTGGAGTGTACCCGTGGCAGGGGGCAGGACTAATGAAAAACTGTTTTTT
NA	TRBV6-8	TRBD2	TRBJ2-4	CASSYLPSGGLLAKNIQYF	TGTGCCAGCAGTTACTTGCCTAGCGGGGGATTATTAGCCAAAAACATTCAGTACTTC
NA	TRBV5-1	TRBD2	TRBJ2-5	CASSPHGLAGGRSQETQYF	TGCGCCAGCAGCCCCCACGGACTAGCGGGGGGGCGCTCTCAAGAGACCCAGTACTTC
NA	TRBV6-5	NA	TRBJ1-4	CASSPGDWEKLFF	TGTGCCAGCAGCCCAGGGGATTGGGAAAAACTGTTTTTT
few	TRBV11-2	NA	TRBJ2-7	CASRRDGYEQYF	TGTGCCAGCAGGCGGGACGGATACGAGCAGTACTTC
NA	TRBV7-7	TRBD1	TRBJ2-7	CASSRGTGYEQYF	TGTGCTAGCAGCCGCGGGACAGGGTACGAGCAGTACTTC
NA	TRBV6-5	NA	TRBJ2-7	CASSYSTAYEQYF	TGTGCCAGCAGTTACTCGACAGCCTACGAGCAGTACTTC
NA	TRBV7-2	TRBD2	TRBJ2-3	CASSLAKGLAGADTQYF	TGTGCCAGCAGCTTAGCGAAGGGACTAGCGGGGGCAGATACGCAGTATTTT
NA	TRBV5-1	NA	TRBJ2-3	CASSLWTSGSTDTQYF	TGCGCCAGCAGCTTATGGACCAGCGGGTCCACAGATACGCAGTATTTT
NA	TRBV18	TRBD2	TRBJ2-7	CASSLGLQASGEQYF	TGTGCCAGCTCATTGGGTCTCCAAGCTAGCGGCGAGCAGTACTTC
NA	TRBV6-4	TRBD2	TRBJ2-3	CASSDGRDTDTQYF	TGTGCCAGCAGTGACGGGAGGGACACAGATACGCAGTATTTT
NA	TRBV6-5	NA	TRBJ1-1	CASTDDRFKTEAFF	TGTGCCAGCACCGACGACAGGTTCAAGACTGAAGCTTTCTTT
NA	TRBV28	NA	TRBJ1-2	CASSLLAGNDYGYTF	TGTGCCAGCAGTTTATTGGCAGGGAATGACTATGGCTACACCTTC
NA	TRBV5-5	TRBD1	TRBJ2-7	CASSDPGQGAEQYF	TGTGCCAGCAGCGATCCGGGACAGGGGGCCGAGCAGTACTTC
NA	TRBV18	NA	TRBJ1-3	CASSPRPVVGNTIYF	TGTGCCAGCTCACCACGCCCGGTAGTGGGAAACACCATATATTTT
NA	TRBV28	NA	TRBJ1-1	CAIAGPMNTEAFF	TGTGCCATAGCAGGGCCGATGAACACTGAAGCTTTCTTT
NA	TRBV5-8	NA	TRBJ1-2	CASSPTWAGGYTF	TGTGCCAGCAGCCCGACGTGGGCGGGCGGCTACACCTTC
NA	TRBV27	NA	TRBJ2-7	CASSRAGNNEQYF	TGTGCCAGCAGTCGGGCAGGGAATAACGAGCAGTACTTC
NA	TRBV30	TRBD2	TRBJ2-1	CACPQTSGGGGQFF	TGTGCCTGCCCCCAGACTAGCGGGGGGGGTGGGCAGTTCTTC
NA	TRBV7-7	TRBD2	TRBJ2-2	CASSSGLAGDGGELFF	TGTGCTAGCAGCAGTGGACTAGCGGGAGATGGTGGGGAGCTGTTTTTT
NA	TRBV9	NA	TRBJ1-5	CASSVGGGDLEPQHF	TGTGCCAGCAGCGTAGGGGGCGGGGATCTCGAGCCCCAGCATTTT
NA	TRBV6-5	NA	TRBJ2-7	CASSYSQGSSYEQYF	TGTGCCAGCAGTTACTCGCAGGGGTCTTCCTACGAGCAGTACTTC
NA	TRBV4-1	NA	TRBJ2-1	CASSHVDRGSYNEQFF	TGCGCCAGCAGCCACGTGGACAGAGGCTCCTACAATGAGCAGTTCTTC
NA	TRBV27	TRBD1	TRBJ1-2	CASSYGQGGDYGYTF	TGTGCCAGCAGTTACGGACAGGGTGGCGACTATGGCTACACCTTC